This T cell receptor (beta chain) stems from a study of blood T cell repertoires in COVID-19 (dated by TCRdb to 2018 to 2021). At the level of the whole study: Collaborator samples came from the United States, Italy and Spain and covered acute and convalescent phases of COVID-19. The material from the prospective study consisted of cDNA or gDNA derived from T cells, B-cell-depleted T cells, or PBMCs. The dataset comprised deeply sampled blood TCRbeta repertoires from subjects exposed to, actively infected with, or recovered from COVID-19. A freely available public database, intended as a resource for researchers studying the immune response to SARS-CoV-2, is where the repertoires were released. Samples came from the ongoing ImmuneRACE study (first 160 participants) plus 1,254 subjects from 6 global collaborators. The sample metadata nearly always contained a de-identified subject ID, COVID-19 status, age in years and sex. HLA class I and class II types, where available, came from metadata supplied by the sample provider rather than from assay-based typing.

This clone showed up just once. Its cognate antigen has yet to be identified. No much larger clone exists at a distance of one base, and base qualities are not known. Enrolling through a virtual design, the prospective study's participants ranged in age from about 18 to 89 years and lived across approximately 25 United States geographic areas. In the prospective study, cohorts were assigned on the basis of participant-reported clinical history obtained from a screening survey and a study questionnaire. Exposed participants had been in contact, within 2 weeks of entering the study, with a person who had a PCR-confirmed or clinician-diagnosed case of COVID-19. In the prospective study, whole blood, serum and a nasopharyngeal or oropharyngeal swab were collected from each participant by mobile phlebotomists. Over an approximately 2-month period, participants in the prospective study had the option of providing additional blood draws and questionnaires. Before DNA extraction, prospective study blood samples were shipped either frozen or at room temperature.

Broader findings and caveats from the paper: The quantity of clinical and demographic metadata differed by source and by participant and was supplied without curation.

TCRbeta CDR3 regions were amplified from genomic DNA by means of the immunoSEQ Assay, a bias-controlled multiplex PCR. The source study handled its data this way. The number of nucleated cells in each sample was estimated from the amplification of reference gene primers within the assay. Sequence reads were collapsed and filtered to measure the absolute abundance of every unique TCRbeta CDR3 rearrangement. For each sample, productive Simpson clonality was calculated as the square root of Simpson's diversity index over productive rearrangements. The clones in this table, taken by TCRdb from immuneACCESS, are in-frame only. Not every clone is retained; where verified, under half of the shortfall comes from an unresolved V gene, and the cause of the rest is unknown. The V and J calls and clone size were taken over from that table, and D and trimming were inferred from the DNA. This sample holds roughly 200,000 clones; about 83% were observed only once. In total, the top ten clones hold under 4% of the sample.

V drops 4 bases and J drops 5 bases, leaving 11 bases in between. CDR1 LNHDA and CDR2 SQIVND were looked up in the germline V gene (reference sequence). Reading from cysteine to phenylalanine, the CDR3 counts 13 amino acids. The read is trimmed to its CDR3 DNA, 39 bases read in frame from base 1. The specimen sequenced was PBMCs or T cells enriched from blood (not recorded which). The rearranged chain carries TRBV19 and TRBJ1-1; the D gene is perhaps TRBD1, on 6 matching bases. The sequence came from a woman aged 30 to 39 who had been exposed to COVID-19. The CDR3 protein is CASSSGGQTEAFF. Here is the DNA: TGTGCCAGTAGTAGCGGGGGGCAAACTGAAGCTTTCTTT.